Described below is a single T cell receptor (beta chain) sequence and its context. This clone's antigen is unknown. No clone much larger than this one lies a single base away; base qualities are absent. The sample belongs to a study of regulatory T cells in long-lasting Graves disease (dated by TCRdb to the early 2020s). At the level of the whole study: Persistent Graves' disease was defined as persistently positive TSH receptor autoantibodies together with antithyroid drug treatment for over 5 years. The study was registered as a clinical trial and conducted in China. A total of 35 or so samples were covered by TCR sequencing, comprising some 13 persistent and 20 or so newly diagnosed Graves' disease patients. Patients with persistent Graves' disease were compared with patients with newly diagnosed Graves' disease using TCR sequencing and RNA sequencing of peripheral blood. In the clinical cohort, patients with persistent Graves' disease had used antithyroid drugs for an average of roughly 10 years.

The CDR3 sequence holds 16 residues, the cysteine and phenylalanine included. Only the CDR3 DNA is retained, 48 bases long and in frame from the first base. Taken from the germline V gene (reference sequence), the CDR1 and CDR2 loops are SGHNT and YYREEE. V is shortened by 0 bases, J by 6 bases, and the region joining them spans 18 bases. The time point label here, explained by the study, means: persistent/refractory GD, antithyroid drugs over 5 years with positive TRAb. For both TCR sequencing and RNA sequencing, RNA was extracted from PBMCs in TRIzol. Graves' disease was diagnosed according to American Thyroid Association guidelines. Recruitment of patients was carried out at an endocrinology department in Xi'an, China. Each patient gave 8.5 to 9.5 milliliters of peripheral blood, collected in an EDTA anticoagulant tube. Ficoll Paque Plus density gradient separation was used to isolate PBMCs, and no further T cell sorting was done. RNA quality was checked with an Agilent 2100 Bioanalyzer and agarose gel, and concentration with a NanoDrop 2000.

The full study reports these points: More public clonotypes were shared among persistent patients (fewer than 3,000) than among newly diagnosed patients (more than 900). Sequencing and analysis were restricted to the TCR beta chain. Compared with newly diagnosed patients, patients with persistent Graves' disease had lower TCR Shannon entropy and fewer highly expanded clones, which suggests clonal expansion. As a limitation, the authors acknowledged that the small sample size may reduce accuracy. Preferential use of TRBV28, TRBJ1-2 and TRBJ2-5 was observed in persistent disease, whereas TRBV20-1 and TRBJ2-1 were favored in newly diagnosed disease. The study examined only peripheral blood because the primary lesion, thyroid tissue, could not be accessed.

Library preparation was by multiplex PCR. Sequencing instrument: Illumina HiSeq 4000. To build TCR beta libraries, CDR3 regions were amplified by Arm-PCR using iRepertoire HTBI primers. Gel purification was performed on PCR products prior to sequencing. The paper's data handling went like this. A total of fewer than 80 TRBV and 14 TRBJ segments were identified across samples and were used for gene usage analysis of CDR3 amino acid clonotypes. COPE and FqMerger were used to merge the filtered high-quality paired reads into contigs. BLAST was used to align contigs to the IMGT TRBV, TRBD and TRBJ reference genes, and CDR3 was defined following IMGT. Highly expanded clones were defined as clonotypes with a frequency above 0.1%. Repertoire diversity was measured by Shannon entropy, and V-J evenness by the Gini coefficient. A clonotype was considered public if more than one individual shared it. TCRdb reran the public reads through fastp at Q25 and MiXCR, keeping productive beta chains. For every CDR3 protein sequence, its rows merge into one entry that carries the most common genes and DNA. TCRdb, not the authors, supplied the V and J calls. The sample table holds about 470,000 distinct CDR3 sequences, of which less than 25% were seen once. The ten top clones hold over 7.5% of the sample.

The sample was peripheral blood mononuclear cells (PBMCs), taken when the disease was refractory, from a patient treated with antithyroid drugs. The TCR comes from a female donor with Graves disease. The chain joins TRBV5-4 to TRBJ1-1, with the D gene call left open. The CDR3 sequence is CASSLDSTAVWAEAFF. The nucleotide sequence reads TGTGCCAGCAGCTTGGATTCCACGGCCGTGTGGGCTGAAGCTTTCTTT.